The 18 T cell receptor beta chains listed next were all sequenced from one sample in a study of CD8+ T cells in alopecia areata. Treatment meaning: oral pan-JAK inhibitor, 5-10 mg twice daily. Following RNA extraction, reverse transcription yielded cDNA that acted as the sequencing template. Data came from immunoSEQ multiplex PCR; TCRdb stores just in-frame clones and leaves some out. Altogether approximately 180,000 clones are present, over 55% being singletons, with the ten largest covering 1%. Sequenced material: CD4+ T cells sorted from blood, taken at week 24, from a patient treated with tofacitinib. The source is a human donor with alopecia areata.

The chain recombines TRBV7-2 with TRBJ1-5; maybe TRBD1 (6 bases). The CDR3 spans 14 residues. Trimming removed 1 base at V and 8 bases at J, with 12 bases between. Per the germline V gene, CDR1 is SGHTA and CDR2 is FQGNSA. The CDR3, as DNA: TGTGCCAGCAGCTTAGGGGGGCGAGGTAAGCCCCAGCATTTT. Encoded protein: CASSLGGRGKPQHF.

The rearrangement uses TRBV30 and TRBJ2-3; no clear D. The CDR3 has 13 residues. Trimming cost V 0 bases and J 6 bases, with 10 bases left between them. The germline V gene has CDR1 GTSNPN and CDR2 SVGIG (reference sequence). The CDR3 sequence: CAWSVELWDTQYF. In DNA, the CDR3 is TGTGCCTGGAGTGTAGAACTTTGGGATACGCAGTATTTT.

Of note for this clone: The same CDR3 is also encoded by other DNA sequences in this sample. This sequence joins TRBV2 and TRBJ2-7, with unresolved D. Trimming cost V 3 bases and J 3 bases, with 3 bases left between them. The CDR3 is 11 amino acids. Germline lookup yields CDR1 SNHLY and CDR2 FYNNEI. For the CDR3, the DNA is TGTGCCAGCAGTGAGGTCTACGAGCAGTACTTC. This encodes CASSEVYEQYF.

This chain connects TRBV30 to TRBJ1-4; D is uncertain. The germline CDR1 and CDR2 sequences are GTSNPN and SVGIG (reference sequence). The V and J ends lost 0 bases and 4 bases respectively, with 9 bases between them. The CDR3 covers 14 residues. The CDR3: CAWSVSSFNEKLFF. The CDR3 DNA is TGTGCCTGGAGTGTCTCGAGTTTTAATGAAAAACTGTTTTTT.

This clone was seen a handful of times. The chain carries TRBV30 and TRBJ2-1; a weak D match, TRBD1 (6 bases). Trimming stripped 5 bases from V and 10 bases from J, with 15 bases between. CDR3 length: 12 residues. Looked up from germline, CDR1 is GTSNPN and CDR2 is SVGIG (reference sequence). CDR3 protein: CAWDRGQGEQFF. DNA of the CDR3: TGTGCCTGGGATCGGGGCCAGGGGGAGCAGTTCTTC.

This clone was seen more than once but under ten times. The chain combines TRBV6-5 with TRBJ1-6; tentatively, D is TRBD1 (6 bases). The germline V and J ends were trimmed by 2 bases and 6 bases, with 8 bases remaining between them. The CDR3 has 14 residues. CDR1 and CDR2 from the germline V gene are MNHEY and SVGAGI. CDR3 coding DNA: TGTGCCAGCAGTTACGACAGGCGTAATTCACCCCTCCACTTT. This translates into CASSYDRRNSPLHF.

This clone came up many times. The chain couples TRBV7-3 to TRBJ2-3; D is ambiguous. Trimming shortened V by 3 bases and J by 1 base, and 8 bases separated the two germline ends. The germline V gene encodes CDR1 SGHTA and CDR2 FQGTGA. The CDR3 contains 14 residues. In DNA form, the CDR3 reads TGTGCCAGCAGCTTCAGTCAGGGCACAGATACGCAGTATTTT. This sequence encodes CASSFSQGTDTQYF.

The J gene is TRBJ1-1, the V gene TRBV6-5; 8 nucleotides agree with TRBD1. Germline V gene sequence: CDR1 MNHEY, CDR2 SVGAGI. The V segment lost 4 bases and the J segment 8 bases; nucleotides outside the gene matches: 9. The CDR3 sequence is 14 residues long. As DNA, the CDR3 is TGTGCCAGCAGTTTCGGACAGGGCGCAGCCGAAGCTTTCTTT. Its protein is CASSFGQGAAEAFF.

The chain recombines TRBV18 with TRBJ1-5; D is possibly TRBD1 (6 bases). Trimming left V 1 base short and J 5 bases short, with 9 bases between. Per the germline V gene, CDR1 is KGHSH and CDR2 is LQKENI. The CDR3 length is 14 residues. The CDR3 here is CASSPQGEDQPQHF. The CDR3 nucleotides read TGTGCCAGCTCACCACAGGGGGAGGATCAGCCCCAGCATTTT.

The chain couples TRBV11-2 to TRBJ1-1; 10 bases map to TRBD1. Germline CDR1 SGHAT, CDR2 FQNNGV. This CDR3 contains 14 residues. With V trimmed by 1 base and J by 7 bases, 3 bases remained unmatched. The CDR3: CASSLVRDRGEAFF. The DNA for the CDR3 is TGTGCCAGCAGCTTAGTGCGGGACAGGGGTGAAGCTTTCTTT.

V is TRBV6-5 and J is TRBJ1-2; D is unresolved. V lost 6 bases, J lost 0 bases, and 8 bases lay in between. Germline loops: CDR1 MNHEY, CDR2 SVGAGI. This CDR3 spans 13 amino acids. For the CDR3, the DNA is TGTGCCAGCAGCCCTATAGCTAACTATGGCTACACCTTC. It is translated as CASSPIANYGYTF.

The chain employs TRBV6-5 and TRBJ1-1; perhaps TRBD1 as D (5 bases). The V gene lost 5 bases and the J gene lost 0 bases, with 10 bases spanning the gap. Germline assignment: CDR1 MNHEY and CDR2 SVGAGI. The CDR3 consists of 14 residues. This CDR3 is CASSQGFMNTEAFF. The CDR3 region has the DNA TGTGCCAGCAGTCAGGGTTTCATGAACACTGAAGCTTTCTTT.

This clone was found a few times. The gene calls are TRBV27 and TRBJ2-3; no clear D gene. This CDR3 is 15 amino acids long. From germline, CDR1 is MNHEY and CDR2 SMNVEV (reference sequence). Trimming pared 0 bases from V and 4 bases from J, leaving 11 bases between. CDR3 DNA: TGTGCCAGCAGTTTATCCCCGGGCTGGGCAGATACGCAGTATTTT. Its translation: CASSLSPGWADTQYF.

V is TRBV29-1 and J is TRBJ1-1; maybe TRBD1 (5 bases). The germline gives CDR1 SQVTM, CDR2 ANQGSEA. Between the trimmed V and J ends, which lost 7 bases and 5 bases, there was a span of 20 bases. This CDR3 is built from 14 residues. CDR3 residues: CSATLPRGLTEAFF. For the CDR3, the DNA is TGCAGCGCAACACTCCCGAGGGGTTTAACTGAAGCTTTCTTT.

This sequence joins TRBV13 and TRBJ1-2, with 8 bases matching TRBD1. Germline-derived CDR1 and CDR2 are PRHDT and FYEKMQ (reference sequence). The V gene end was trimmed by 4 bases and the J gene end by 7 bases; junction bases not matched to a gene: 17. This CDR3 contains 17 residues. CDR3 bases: TGTGCCAGCAGCTCTCCGGGACAGGATAACGGACTTGGTGGCTACACCTTC. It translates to CASSSPGQDNGLGGYTF. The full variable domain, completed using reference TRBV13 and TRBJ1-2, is AAGVIQSPRHLIKEKRETATLKCYPIPRHDTVYWYQQGPGQDPQFLISFYEKMQSDKGSIPDRFSAQQFSDYHSELNMSSLELGDSALYFCASSSPGQDNGLGGYTFGSGTRLTVV.

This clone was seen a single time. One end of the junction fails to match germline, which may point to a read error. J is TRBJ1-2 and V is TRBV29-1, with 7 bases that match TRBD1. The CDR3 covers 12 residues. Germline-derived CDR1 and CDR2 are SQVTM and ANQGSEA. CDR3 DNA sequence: TGCAGCGTTGATACCGATGGGACAGTCCGGGACTTC. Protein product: CSVDTDGTVRDF.

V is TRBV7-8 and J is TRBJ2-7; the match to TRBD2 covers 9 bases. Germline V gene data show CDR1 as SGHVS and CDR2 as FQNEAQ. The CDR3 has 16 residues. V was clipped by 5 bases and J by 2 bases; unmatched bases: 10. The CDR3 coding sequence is TGTGCCAGCAGCAAGATACGACTAGCGGATCCCTACGAGCAGTACTTC. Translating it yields CASSKIRLADPYEQYF.

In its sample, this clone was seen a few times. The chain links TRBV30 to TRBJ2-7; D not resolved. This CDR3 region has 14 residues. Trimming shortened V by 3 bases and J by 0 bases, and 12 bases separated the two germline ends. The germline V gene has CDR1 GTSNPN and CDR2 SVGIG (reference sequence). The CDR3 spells CAWRQAGPSYEQYF. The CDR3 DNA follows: TGTGCCTGGAGGCAGGCAGGACCCTCCTACGAGCAGTACTTC.